The T cell receptor beta chain described here comes from a study of T cell changes during pregnancy in multiple sclerosis. Germline V CDR1 and CDR2: MDHEN, SYDVKM. The V end was cut by 3 bases, the J end by 4 bases, with 10 bases between. The CDR3 totals 14 residues. The protocol was immunoSEQ multiplex PCR, while the TCRdb copy is restricted to in-frame clones and leaves out a portion. The sample shows under 50,000 clones, roughly 88% of them seen only once. V is TRBV28 and J is TRBJ2-1; D is possibly TRBD2 (6 bases). This receptor was obtained from a female donor in good health, enrolled as a control in a pregnancy study. Source: peripheral blood, taken in the first trimester of pregnancy. The CDR3 coding sequence is TGTGCCAGCAGTTTGGAGGGGATGTACAATGAGCAGTTCTTC. Translating it yields CASSLEGMYNEQFF.